Listed below are T cell receptor beta chains from one sample, sequenced in a study of regulatory T cells in long-lasting Graves disease. TCRdb reprocessed the multiplex PCR reads via MiXCR and lists one record per CDR3 protein. The repertoire consists of approximately 440,000 distinct CDR3 sequences, with about 25% occurring once and the leading ten covering roughly 28%. Sequenced material: peripheral blood mononuclear cells (PBMCs), taken when the disease was refractory, from a patient treated with antithyroid drugs. Receptors originate from a female donor with Graves disease. The CDR3 runs from the conserved cysteine through the conserved F or W. The D gene is left open where the match is weak. Clone size, where shown, is once, few, many, or a class for clones that have expanded.

D,size,V,J,DNA,CDR3
TRBD1,-,TRBV19,TRBJ2-6,TGTGCCAGTAGTGGACAGGTTTCTGGGGCCAACGTCCTGACTTTC,CASSGQVSGANVLTF
-,few,TRBV20-1,TRBJ2-7,TGCAGTGCGAGATTAGGGAACCCAGGCGAGCAGTACTTC,CSARLGNPGEQYF
TRBD1,-,TRBV24-1,TRBJ2-3,TGTGCCACCAGTGATTTCGTGGACAGGGGGCTAGATACGCAGTATTTT,CATSDFVDRGLDTQYF
-,-,TRBV12-3/TRBV12-4,TRBJ1-6,TGTGCCAGCAGGTCCGGGTCGGGATCACCCCTCCACTTT,CASRSGSGSPLHF
TRBD1,many,TRBV7-9,TRBJ2-7,TGTGCCAGCAGCTCTTTGGACAGGGACTACGAGCAGTACTTC,CASSSLDRDYEQYF
TRBD2,-,TRBV11-2,TRBJ2-2,TGTGCCAGCAGCTTACGGGGGAGGGCGGGACCGAACACCGGGGAGCTGTTTTTT,CASSLRGRAGPNTGELFF
TRBD1,many,TRBV12-3/TRBV12-4,TRBJ1-5,TGTGCCAGCAGGGGACAGATTAGCAATCAGCCCCAGCATTTT,CASRGQISNQPQHF
TRBD2,many,TRBV11-2,TRBJ2-2,TGTGCCAGCAGCTCAGGACTAGTCCCCGGGGAGCTGTTTTTT,CASSSGLVPGELFF
-,-,TRBV7-2,TRBJ2-7,TGTGCCAGCAGCCCCATGGGCGGTGTAGAGTTACACGAGCAGTACTTC,CASSPMGGVELHEQYF
TRBD1,few,TRBV14,TRBJ2-1,TGTGCCAGCAGCCAAGATACAGGACAGGGTTATTACAATGAGCAGTTCTTC,CASSQDTGQGYYNEQFF
TRBD1,-,TRBV5-5,TRBJ2-7,TGTGCCAGCAGCACAACCGGGACAGGGGTGTTTGACGAGCAGTACTTC,CASSTTGTGVFDEQYF
TRBD2,-,TRBV20-1,TRBJ2-7,TGCAGTGCTAGAGATTCTAGCGGGCCCACCTACGAGCAGTACTTC,CSARDSSGPTYEQYF
-,many,TRBV6-2/TRBV6-3,TRBJ1-2,TGTGCCAGCAGTTACTCGGACTGGGCGATTGGCTACACCTTC,CASSYSDWAIGYTF
-,-,TRBV29-1,TRBJ2-3,TGCAGCGTTGAAAGAGGGGGCACAGATACGCAGTATTTT,CSVERGGTDTQYF
TRBD1,few,TRBV5-1,TRBJ2-7,TGCGCCAGCAGCTTTCGGACAGGTTTCTACGAGCAGTACTTC,CASSFRTGFYEQYF
TRBD1,many,TRBV6-1,TRBJ2-5,TGTGCCAGCACGACAGGGGGCGAGGAGACCCAGTACTTC,CASTTGGEETQYF
-,many,TRBV27,TRBJ1-1,TGTGCCAGCAGTCTTGGACAGATCACTGAAGCTTTCTTT,CASSLGQITEAFF
-,many,TRBV2,TRBJ1-1,TGTGCCAGCAGTGAGCAGGGAATGAACACTGAAGCTTTCTTT,CASSEQGMNTEAFF
TRBD2,-,TRBV20-1,TRBJ2-7,TGCAGTGCTCCCCGGACAAGCGGGAGGATGGTCGAGCAGTACTTC,CSAPRTSGRMVEQYF
TRBD1,few,TRBV20-1,TRBJ1-1,TGCAGTGCTAGGGTCAGGGGGGGCTTGAACACTGAAGCTTTCTTT,CSARVRGGLNTEAFF
-,-,TRBV29-1,TRBJ1-2,TGCAGCGTTGCGCGGGACCAGTATGGCTACACCTTC,CSVARDQYGYTF
-,many,TRBV28,TRBJ2-7,TGTGCCAGCACCCCCTTCGGGGGGCTGGAAAGGTCCTACGAGCAGTACTTC,CASTPFGGLERSYEQYF
-,-,TRBV11-2,TRBJ1-2,TGTGCCAGCAGCTCGGGGGTCAGCTATGGCTACACCTTC,CASSSGVSYGYTF
-,-,TRBV19,TRBJ2-5,TGTGCCAGTAAGCCGCCGGGGGCCCGGGAGACCCAGTACTTC,CASKPPGARETQYF
-,-,TRBV5-1,TRBJ2-7,TGCGCCAGCAGCTTCAGGGACAACTCCTACGAGCAGTACTTC,CASSFRDNSYEQYF
TRBD1,-,TRBV5-1,TRBJ1-6,TGCGCCAGCAGGAGGGACAGGGAGTCACCCCTCCACTTT,CASRRDRESPLHF
-,-,TRBV30,TRBJ1-1,TGTGCCTGGAGGTTCCAGCCGAACACTGAAGCTTTCTTT,CAWRFQPNTEAFF
TRBD2,-,TRBV28,TRBJ2-6,TGTGCCAGCAGTGCCGGACTAGCGGGAGTCTCTGGGGCCAACGTCCTGACTTTC,CASSAGLAGVSGANVLTF
-,-,TRBV5-5,TRBJ2-7,TGTGCCAGCAGCCGCGGACCGGGATCCTACGAGCAGTACTTC,CASSRGPGSYEQYF
TRBD1,many,TRBV28,TRBJ1-1,TGTGCCAGTAGAGGACAGGGGGGGGGACGAGCTTTCTTT,CASRGQGGGRAFF
-,few,TRBV5-5,TRBJ2-7,TGTGCCAGCAGTCTGATGGAATTTTTTTACGAGCAGTACTTC,CASSLMEFFYEQYF
-,many,TRBV5-8,TRBJ1-6,TGTGCCAGCAGCATGGACGGGTCACCCCTCCACTTT,CASSMDGSPLHF
-,many,TRBV10-3,TRBJ1-5,TGTGCCATCAGTGGACAAGACAATCAGCCCCAGCATTTT,CAISGQDNQPQHF
-,-,TRBV13,TRBJ1-1,TGTGCCAGCAGCTTCCGGGACACGAACACTGAAGCTTTCTTT,CASSFRDTNTEAFF
TRBD1,few,TRBV6-2/TRBV6-3,TRBJ1-5,TGTGCCAGCACAAAAACCGGAACAGGGGGCGTGCAGCCCCAGCATTTT,CASTKTGTGGVQPQHF
TRBD1,-,TRBV5-1,TRBJ1-2,TGCGCCAGCGGACTACTTCAGGGACAGGGCTATGGCTACACCTTC,CASGLLQGQGYGYTF
TRBD1,many,TRBV28,TRBJ2-4,TGTGCCAGCAGCTCGACCGGGACAGGGAAAAACATTCAGTACTTC,CASSSTGTGKNIQYF
TRBD1,few,TRBV29-1,TRBJ1-2,TGCAGCGTGGACGGGACAGCACTATCCTATGGCTACACCTTC,CSVDGTALSYGYTF
TRBD1,few,TRBV7-3,TRBJ2-2,TGTGCCAGCAGCTGGACAGGGCTAAACACCGGGGAGCTGTTTTTT,CASSWTGLNTGELFF
-,-,TRBV24-1,TRBJ2-5,TGTGCCACCAGTGGAGGCGCCCGGAAGACCCAGTACTTC,CATSGGARKTQYF
TRBD1,-,TRBV6-2/TRBV6-3,TRBJ2-7,TGTGCCAGCAGGCCAAGGTATCCCGGGACAGGGGCCTACGAGCAGTACTTC,CASRPRYPGTGAYEQYF
TRBD2,-,TRBV5-1,TRBJ2-5,TGCGCCAGCAGCTTGGAAACTAGCGGGAAAAAGACCCAAGAGACCCAGTACTTC,CASSLETSGKKTQETQYF
-,many,TRBV6-9,TRBJ1-1,TGTGCCAGCAGTTACGCTAGGGCGGGCTATGAAGCTTTCTTT,CASSYARAGYEAFF
TRBD1,many,TRBV25-1,TRBJ1-4,TGTGCCAGCAGTGAATGGGACAGGGTTGATGAAAAACTGTTTTTT,CASSEWDRVDEKLFF
TRBD1,medium-sized,TRBV28,TRBJ2-5,TGTGCCAGCAGTTCCCCCAGGGGGCGTAAAGAGACCCAGTACTTC,CASSSPRGRKETQYF
-,-,TRBV6-1,TRBJ1-2,TGTGCCAGCAGCCTCAACAGGTATTCGAGCTACACCTTC,CASSLNRYSSYTF
-,few,TRBV6-2/TRBV6-3,TRBJ2-7,TGTGCCAGCTCTATAGGGACTGATTTCTACGAGCAGTACTTC,CASSIGTDFYEQYF
-,many,TRBV29-1,TRBJ1-6,TGCAGCGTTGTCGTCTCCGAGGGTTCACCCCTCCACTTT,CSVVVSEGSPLHF
TRBD2,few,TRBV2,TRBJ2-1,TGTGCCAGCAGTGTAATGGGGCTAGCGGATGAGCAGTTCTTC,CASSVMGLADEQFF
TRBD1,many,TRBV27,TRBJ2-2,TGTGCCAGCAGCAAAACAGGGGTCCGCAACACCGGGGAGCTGTTTTTT,CASSKTGVRNTGELFF
-,once,TRBV10-3,TRBJ2-7,TGTGCCATCAGTGAGTCGAGGGACCCCCGAGAGCAGTACTTC,CAISESRDPREQYF
-,many,TRBV7-2,TRBJ2-7,TGTGCCAGCAGCCATTCGCAGGGGAGGGTCTACGAGCAGTACTTC,CASSHSQGRVYEQYF
TRBD2,-,TRBV4-1,TRBJ2-5,TGCGCCAGCAGCCATCAACCGGGGATAGCGGGACAAGAGACCCAGTACTTC,CASSHQPGIAGQETQYF
-,many,TRBV6-1,TRBJ1-1,TGTGCCAGCACCGCCTGGACAGCGATGAACACTGAAGCTTTCTTT,CASTAWTAMNTEAFF
-,few,TRBV30,TRBJ2-7,TGTGCCTGGAGTGAGGTAGACTACGAGCAGTACTTC,CAWSEVDYEQYF
TRBD1,-,TRBV14,TRBJ2-2,TGTGCCAGCAGCCATGCGACAGGGGCCGGGGAGCTGTTTTTT,CASSHATGAGELFF
-,few,TRBV29-1,TRBJ2-7,TGCAGCGTTGAAACAGATGGGCCTTCTGGCGTCTACGAGCAGTACTTC,CSVETDGPSGVYEQYF
-,many,TRBV28,TRBJ2-7,TGTGCCAGCAGACTAACCGGGACCCCTACGTACGAGCAGTACTTC,CASRLTGTPTYEQYF
TRBD1,-,TRBV6-1,TRBJ2-2,TGTGCCAGCAACAGGGGCGTGAACACCGGGGAGCTGTTTTTT,CASNRGVNTGELFF